Presented here are 12 T cell receptor beta chains from one specimen sequenced in a study of T cells after yellow fever vaccination. TCRdb independently ran MiXCR on the 5' RACE reads; one entry per CDR3 protein. This table has over 120,000 distinct CDR3 sequences, under 8% appearing once. This sample comprised CD4+ T cells sorted from PBMCs, obtained 10 days after the yellow fever booster vaccination. These receptors were obtained from a man aged 25-40 years who received the YFV17D yellow fever vaccine.

Many counts were recorded for this clonotype. The chain carries TRBV7-2 and TRBJ1-1; D unresolved. The CDR3 is 12 residues long. V was pared by 8 bases and J by 6 bases, with 13 bases between. Germline V gene lookup returns CDR1 SGHTA and CDR2 FQGNSA. The CDR3 coding sequence is TGTGCCAGCGGAGAGGGTTTTTCTGAAGCTTTCTTT. It yields the protein CASGEGFSEAFF.

This clonotype was detected many times. The chain uses TRBV7-9 and TRBJ2-7, with D possibly TRBD2 on 5 matching bases. V shed 0 bases and J shed 3 bases, with 9 bases lying between them. The CDR3 contains 14 residues. The germline V gene has CDR1 SEHNR and CDR2 FQNEAQ (reference sequence). The CDR3 loop is CASSLAMAGYEQYF. In DNA form, the CDR3 reads TGTGCCAGCAGCTTAGCCATGGCGGGCTACGAGCAGTACTTC. Drawing the rest from reference TRBV7-9 and TRBJ2-7, the complete variable domain is DTGVSQNPRHKITKRGQNVTFRCDPISEHNRLYWYRQTLGQGPEFLTYFQNEAQLEKSRLLSDRFSAERPKGSFSTLEIQRTEQGDSAMYLCASSLAMAGYEQYFGPGTRLTVT.

In its sample, this clonotype was seen many times. The J gene is TRBJ2-7, the V gene TRBV5-1, with TRBD2 identical over 10 bases. The CDR3 covers 14 residues. V was clipped by 3 bases and J by 4 bases; unmatched bases: 4. Germline V gene lookup returns CDR1 SGHRS and CDR2 YFSETQ. The CDR3: CASSSSGSRYEQYF. The DNA for the CDR3 is TGCGCCAGCAGCTCTAGCGGGAGTCGATACGAGCAGTACTTC.

This chain uses TRBV20-1 with TRBJ2-1; the D gene is possibly TRBD2 (5 bases). Germline CDR1 is DFQATT and CDR2 is SNEGSKA (reference sequence). With 5 bases removed from V and 6 bases from J, the gap between germline ends came to 11 bases. The CDR3 runs 12 residues. The CDR3 nucleotides are TGCAGTGCTCGTGCTAGCCCCAATGAGCAGTTCTTC. Translating gives CSARASPNEQFF.

This clonotype was detected a few times. V gene TRBV20-1 combines with J gene TRBJ2-1; 7 nucleotides agree with TRBD2. The germline CDR1 and CDR2 sequences are DFQATT and SNEGSKA (reference sequence). Trimming at V came to 6 bases and at J to 5 bases, leaving 7 bases not matched to a gene. The CDR3 is 13 amino acids. The CDR3, as DNA: TGCAGTGCGCCCGGGCGGGGGAACAATGAGCAGTTCTTC. Its protein product is CSAPGRGNNEQFF.

This clonotype appeared many times. The rearrangement uses TRBV2 and TRBJ2-6; a possible D gene is TRBD1 (6 bases). CDR1 is SNHLY and CDR2 is FYNNEI in the germline V gene. Trimming stripped 7 bases from V and 4 bases from J, with 17 bases between. The CDR3 is 16 residues long. In DNA, the CDR3 is TGTGCCAGCACCCTGCGCAGGGGCGCCGGGGCCAACGTCCTGACTTTC. Translated: CASTLRRGAGANVLTF.

In its sample, this clonotype was seen many times. The gene calls are TRBV4-2 and TRBJ2-5; D unresolved. V gave up 0 bases and J gave up 5 bases, with 10 bases separating them. Looked up from germline, CDR1 is LGHNA and CDR2 is YNFKEQ. The CDR3 is made up of 14 amino acids. DNA for the CDR3: TGTGCCAGCAGCCAAGAAGGTGATGCGGAGACCCAGTACTTC. Encoded protein: CASSQEGDAETQYF.

This clonotype has a count of ten or more. The chain uses TRBV6-1 and TRBJ2-5; the D gene could be TRBD1 or TRBD2 (5 bases each). There are 15 residues in the CDR3. Germline-derived CDR1 and CDR2 are MNHNS and SASEGT. The ends were cut back, 8 bases at V and 2 bases at J, with 18 bases in the middle. CDR3 in amino acids: CASRHAGADQETQYF. Written as DNA, the CDR3 is TGTGCCAGCCGCCACGCCGGGGCCGATCAAGAGACCCAGTACTTC.

This clonotype came up many times. CDR3 in DNA: TGCAGTGCTGGCTGGGGGAGCGGTACGCTTTCCTACAATGAGCAGTTCTTC. Translation gives CSAGWGSGTLSYNEQFF. The chain employs TRBV20-1 and TRBJ2-1; D may correspond to TRBD1 or TRBD2 (5 bases each). The germline V and J ends were trimmed by 5 bases and 1 base, with 21 bases remaining between them. CDR1 is DFQATT and CDR2 is SNEGSKA in the germline V gene (reference sequence). The CDR3 has 17 residues.

This clonotype has at least ten counts. The J gene is TRBJ2-1, the V gene TRBV12-3 or TRBV12-4; D is undetermined. The CDR3 has 10 amino acids. Between the trimmed V and J ends, which lost 5 bases and 10 bases, there was a span of 6 bases. DNA for the CDR3: TGTGCCAGCAGTGGCTCCGAGCAGTTCTTC. The encoded protein is CASSGSEQFF.

The sample holds a few counts of this clonotype. The chain links TRBV30 to TRBJ1-1; 8 nucleotides line up with TRBD1. The germline V gene encodes CDR1 GTSNPN and CDR2 SVGIG (reference sequence). J was trimmed by 4 bases and V by 4 bases; bases with no gene match: 17. CDR3 length: 17 amino acids. This chain's CDR3 is CAWNFAGTGSYLTEAFF. The CDR3, as DNA: TGTGCCTGGAACTTCGCCGGGACAGGCTCTTACCTCACTGAAGCTTTCTTT.

This clonotype was seen only once. The V gene is TRBV7-2, the J gene TRBJ2-7; TRBD1 aligns across 9 bases. After removal of 4 bases from V and 5 bases from J, the junction contained 6 bases not matched to a gene. The germline CDR1 and CDR2 sequences are SGHTA and FQGNSA. The CDR3 runs 14 residues. The CDR3 loop is CASSSRDRAHEQYF. The CDR3 DNA sequence: TGTGCCAGCAGCTCCCGGGACAGGGCTCACGAGCAGTACTTC.